This T cell receptor beta chain is drawn from a study of T cell responses to AZD1222 COVID-19 vaccine. Study findings and constraints: White British donors predominated, females outnumbered males, and clonal diversity was possibly underestimated.

The protocol was immunoSEQ multiplex PCR, while the TCRdb copy is restricted to in-frame clones and leaves out a portion. The sample lists 86,000 or so clones, 88% occurring once. CDR3 length: 11 residues. Looked up from germline, CDR1 is WNHNN and CDR2 is SYGVQD (reference sequence). Trimming shortened V by 2 bases and J by 7 bases, and 2 bases separated the two germline ends. Comments on this clone: No antigen is known for it.

The TCR originated in an adult who received the AZD1222 COVID-19 vaccine. This specimen consisted of peripheral blood, obtained 28 days after the second AZD1222 dose. The J gene is TRBJ2-2, the V gene TRBV10-1; D is ambiguous. In DNA, the CDR3 is TGCGCCAGCAGTGAGAACGGGGAGCTGTTTTTT. This sequence encodes CASSENGELFF.